The 16 T cell receptor beta chains reported below all come from one sample, sequenced in a study of cytomegalovirus exposure and HLA in healthy donors. The PCR used 60 Vbeta and 13 Jbeta primers. Clones were read by immunoSEQ multiplex PCR, and TCRdb kept only the in-frame ones, dropping some. The sample consists of about 180,000 clones, roughly 85% of them appearing once. Sequencing was done on a sample of PBMCs. The receptors here all came from a woman between 40 and 50 years old in good health and CMV-seronegative.

The J gene is TRBJ2-5, the V gene TRBV19; 7 bases are a match to TRBD2. Germline assignment: CDR1 LNHDA and CDR2 SQIVND (reference sequence). This CDR3 has 13 residues. J lost 6 bases, V lost 6 bases, and 7 bases had no gene match. CDR3 sequence: CASRGGPLKTQYF. The CDR3 DNA is TGTGCCAGTAGGGGAGGGCCACTGAAGACCCAGTACTTC. The entire variable domain, with the rest obtained from reference TRBV19 and TRBJ2-5, is as follows: DGGITQSPKYLFRKEGQNVTLSCEQNLNHDAMYWYRQDPGQGLRLIYYSQIVNDFQKGDIAEGYSVSREKKESFPLTVTSAQKNPTAFYLCASRGGPLKTQYFGPGTRLLVL.

The sample holds a few counts of this clone. The chain has TRBV29-1 and TRBJ1-1, with D uncertain. CDR1 is SQVTM and CDR2 is ANQGSEA in the germline V gene. CDR3 length equals 14 residues. V lost 3 bases and J lost 2, with 13 bases in between. The CDR3 DNA reads as TGCAGCGTTGATGCAGTCCCGACAAACACTGAAGCTTTCTTT. This codes for CSVDAVPTNTEAFF. Looking up the rest from reference TRBV29-1 and TRBJ1-1 gives the full variable domain: SAVISQKPSRDICQRGTSLTIQCQVDSQVTMMFWYRQQPGQSLTLIATANQGSEATYESGFVIDKFPISRPNLTFSTLTVSNMSPEDSSIYLCSVDAVPTNTEAFFGQGTRLTVV.

The chain uses TRBV7-2 and TRBJ2-1; maybe TRBD1 (6 bases). V was shortened by 6 bases and J by 4 bases, with 13 bases between the two germline ends. Germline V gene data show CDR1 as SGHTA and CDR2 as FQGNSA. This CDR3 region has 14 residues. The CDR3 bases are TGTGCCAGCAGATCTGGACAGTCATACAATGAGCAGTTCTTC. This codes for CASRSGQSYNEQFF.

J is TRBJ2-3 and V is TRBV18; perhaps TRBD2 as D (6 bases). The CDR3 has 16 residues. CDR1 and CDR2 (germline): KGHSH, LQKENI. Deletions cut 2 bases from V and 3 bases from J, with 15 bases between. The CDR3 bases are TGTGCCAGCTCACCAATCCCGGGAGATCGAACAGATACGCAGTATTTT. Its protein product is CASSPIPGDRTDTQYF.

This chain connects TRBV19 to TRBJ1-1; 9 bases are a match to TRBD1. The CDR3 spans 16 residues. J lost 5 bases, V lost 0 bases, and 7 bases had no gene match. Per the germline V gene, CDR1 is LNHDA and CDR2 is SQIVND (reference sequence). The CDR3 protein is CASSIDRRDRVTEAFF. The DNA of the CDR3 is TGTGCCAGTAGTATAGATCGGAGGGACAGGGTTACTGAAGCTTTCTTT.

This chain uses TRBV27 with TRBJ2-7, with 9 bases matching TRBD1. The germline V gene has CDR1 MNHEY and CDR2 SMNVEV (reference sequence). V was pared by 6 bases and J by 3 bases, with 9 bases of the junction left unmatched. The CDR3 has 15 amino acids. Here the CDR3 reads CASSSWTGAVYEQYF. The CDR3 region has the DNA TGTGCCAGCAGCTCCTGGACAGGGGCCGTCTACGAGCAGTACTTC.

V and J are TRBV10-2 and TRBJ1-4; 8 bases fit TRBD1. The V segment lost 3 bases and the J segment 9 bases; nucleotides outside the gene matches: 12. The CDR3 extends over 16 amino acids. CDR1 is WSHSY, CDR2 SAAADI, per germline. The CDR3 sequence is CASSEFRGRSAQKLFF. DNA of the CDR3: TGCGCCAGCAGTGAATTCAGGGGGCGAAGTGCCCAAAAACTGTTTTTT.

The chain recombines TRBV10-3 with TRBJ1-6; possible D gene TRBD1, 5 bases. In germline, CDR1 is ENHRY, CDR2 SYGVKD. CDR3 length equals 16 residues. Trimming took off 0 bases at V and 6 bases at J, with 12 bases between the two ends. The CDR3 DNA is TGTGCCATCAGTGAGTCGCGCAGGGTTTTTAATTCACCCCTCCACTTT. Its translation: CAISESRRVFNSPLHF.

The chain recombines TRBV7-2 with TRBJ2-5, with 10 bases matching TRBD2. CDR3 length: 16 amino acids. V dropped 2 bases and J dropped 1; count of bases not matched to a gene: 4. Germline lookup yields CDR1 SGHTA and CDR2 FQGNSA. In DNA, the CDR3 is TGTGCCAGCAGCTTAACTAGCGGGGCGATCCAAGAGACCCAGTACTTC. It encodes CASSLTSGAIQETQYF.

The chain combines TRBV5-6 with TRBJ1-2; possibly TRBD1 for D (5 bases). The germline V and J ends were trimmed by 0 bases and 2 bases, with 5 bases remaining between them. The CDR3 is 13 amino acids. CDR1 and CDR2 from the germline V gene are SGHDT and YYEEEE. CDR3 nucleotide sequence: TGTGCCAGCAGCTTGGAGGGGAACTATGGCTACACCTTC. Encoded protein: CASSLEGNYGYTF.

This chain links TRBV2 with TRBJ2-5; the match to TRBD2 covers 11 bases. TRBJ2-7 matches the DNA end more closely, so the J call is doubtful. This CDR3 is built from 15 residues. CDR1 is SNHLY and CDR2 is FYNNEI in the germline V gene. CDR3 region: CASSQGLADSYEQYF. The CDR3 DNA sequence: TGTGCCAGCAGCCAGGGACTAGCGGACTCCTACGAGCAGTACTTC.

The genes are TRBV5-1 and TRBJ1-5; 11 bases are a match to TRBD1. J was trimmed by 4 bases and V by 4 bases; bases with no gene match: 4. Germline CDR1 SGHRS, CDR2 YFSETQ. The CDR3 is 15 residues long. The CDR3 spells CASSEGQGGNQPQHF. CDR3 nucleotides: TGCGCCAGCAGCGAGGGACAGGGGGGGAATCAGCCCCAGCATTTT.

The V and J genes are TRBV19 and TRBJ1-2; 8 nucleotides line up with TRBD1. Germline V gene sequence: CDR1 LNHDA, CDR2 SQIVND (reference sequence). V shed 0 bases and J 3 bases; nucleotides not matched to a gene: 12. This CDR3 is 18 amino acids long. This CDR3 is CASSIDSTTGDIHYGYTF. Here the CDR3 DNA reads TGTGCCAGTAGTATAGATTCTACGACAGGGGATATCCACTATGGCTACACCTTC. The variable domain in full, completed from reference TRBV19 and TRBJ1-2, reads DGGITQSPKYLFRKEGQNVTLSCEQNLNHDAMYWYRQDPGQGLRLIYYSQIVNDFQKGDIAEGYSVSREKKESFPLTVTSAQKNPTAFYLCASSIDSTTGDIHYGYTFGSGTRLTVV.

The chain combines TRBV30 with TRBJ1-5; a possible D gene is TRBD1 (5 bases). The length of the CDR3 is 14 residues. V gave up 1 base and J gave up 1 base, with 8 bases separating them. Germline V CDR1 and CDR2: GTSNPN, SVGIG (reference sequence). The CDR3 sequence: CAWSADTSNQPQHF. The CDR3 DNA reads TGTGCCTGGAGTGCGGACACGAGCAATCAGCCCCAGCATTTT. Using reference TRBV30 and TRBJ1-5 for the parts outside the CDR3, the full variable domain is SQTIHQWPATLVQPVGSPLSLECTVEGTSNPNLYWYRQAAGRGLQLLFYSVGIGQISSEVPQNLSASRPQDRQFILSSKKLLLSDSGFYLCAWSADTSNQPQHFGDGTRLSIL.

The CDR3 DNA reads TGTGCCAGCAAGCGGGGCCAGGCCGAGCAGTACTTC. It yields the protein CASKRGQAEQYF. The rearrangement uses TRBV27 and TRBJ2-7, with TRBD2 matching over 7 bases. The CDR3 contains 12 residues. The V gene end was trimmed by 7 bases and the J gene end by 6 bases; junction bases not matched to a gene: 6. In germline, CDR1 is MNHEY, CDR2 SMNVEV (reference sequence).

In nucleotides, the CDR3 is TGTGCCACCAGCAGAGTCTCTGGGACAGGGGGTCCTCAGCCCCAGCATTTT. This codes for CATSRVSGTGGPQPQHF. The chain links TRBV15 to TRBJ1-5, with 11 nucleotides matching TRBD1. This CDR3 is 17 amino acids long. J gave up 6 bases and V 1 base, and 8 bases lay outside the gene matches. Germline loops: CDR1 LNHNV, CDR2 YYDKDF (reference sequence). Using reference TRBV15 and TRBJ1-5 for the parts outside the CDR3, the full variable domain is DAMVIQNPRYQVTQFGKPVTLSCSQTLNHNVMYWYQQKSSQAPKLLFHYYDKDFNNEADTPDNFQSRRPNTSFCFLDIRSPGLGDTAMYLCATSRVSGTGGPQPQHFGDGTRLSIL.